This T cell receptor beta chain came from a study of T cells in Graves' hyperthyroidism and ophthalmopathy. The study based diagnoses on clinical symptoms, serum thyroxine and TRAb, thyroid ultrasound and orbital computed tomography. Source material for PBMCs was around 10 ml fresh peripheral blood. This CDR3 has 13 residues. Trimming took 5 bases from V and 3 from J, leaving 7 bases between them. CDR1 is MNHNS and CDR2 is SASEGT in the germline V gene. TCR beta CDR3 region amplification was performed from RNA transcripts. Carried out on the TCR CDR3, a first-round RT-PCR used the HTBI primer set. TCRdb passed the multiplex PCR reads through MiXCR, listing each CDR3 protein once. This table holds hundreds of thousands of distinct CDR3 sequences, approximately 17% found once.

The chain couples TRBV6-1 to TRBJ1-4; D gene ambiguous. Sequenced material: blood. This TCR derives from a woman aged 18-35 years with Graves' ophthalmopathy. CDR3 in amino acids: CASSTPSNEKLFF. CDR3 in DNA: TGTGCCAGCAGTACCCCATCTAATGAAAAACTGTTTTTT.